This T cell receptor beta chain originates from a study of T cells in Graves' hyperthyroidism and ophthalmopathy. The authors obtained PBMCs from more than 8 ml of fresh peripheral blood. V shed 4 bases, J shed 2 bases, and the junction held 7 bases outside the gene matches. This CDR3 is built from 15 residues. Per the germline V gene, CDR1 is SGDLS and CDR2 is YYNGEE. Amplification targeted TCR beta CDR3 regions from RNA transcripts. The TCR CDR3 was amplified in a first-round RT-PCR using the HTBI primer set. Each CDR3 protein gets one entry after TCRdb re-called the multiplex PCR reads with MiXCR. The repertoire holds 350,000 or so distinct CDR3 sequences, 15% to 20% seen once, with under 55% in the top ten. This clonotype has just a few counts.

The sequencing sample was made of blood. J is TRBJ2-3 and V is TRBV9, with 7 nucleotides matching TRBD1. This TCR was sampled from a woman aged 45-59 years with Graves' hyperthyroidism. The CDR3 DNA is TGTGCCAGCAGCCTATTAACAGGGGACACAGATACGCAGTATTTT. It translates to CASSLLTGDTDTQYF.